This T cell receptor beta chain emerged from a study of shared clonotypes between healthy human individuals. Background on the study: CD4 naive cells filled three plates per donor, CD4 memory three, CD8 naive two and CD8 memory one.

CDR3 length: 13 amino acids. V was pared by 5 bases and J by 5 bases, with 14 bases between. Germline V gene sequence: CDR1 SGHRS, CDR2 YFSETQ. Every subset had its genomic DNA shared out evenly among several immunoSEQ plates. Generated by immunoSEQ multiplex PCR, the TCRdb table keeps only in-frame clones and is missing some. The data hold approximately 500,000 clones, with almost 97% observed a single time. The sequenced material came from naive CD4+ T cells sorted from blood. Subset noted: CD45RA+ positively selected. The origin of this receptor is a woman in her twenties or thirties in good health. The genes are TRBV5-1 and TRBJ2-7; TRBD1 might be the D (6 bases). The CDR3 here is CASRFTGSHEQYF. The CDR3 nucleotides are TGCGCCAGCAGATTCACAGGGTCCCACGAGCAGTACTTC. The full variable domain, in which reference TRBV5-1 and TRBJ2-7 provide the parts outside the CDR3, is KAGVTQTPRYLIKTRGQQVTLSCSPISGHRSVSWYQQTPGQGLQFLFEYFSETQRNKGNFPGRFSGRQFSNSRSEMNVSTLELGDSALYLCASRFTGSHEQYFGPGTRLTVT.